Presented here are 11 T cell receptor beta chains from one specimen sequenced in a study of regulatory T cells in long-lasting Graves disease. HTBI primers from iRepertoire and Arm-PCR of CDR3 regions yielded the TCR beta libraries. TCRdb re-analysed the multiplex PCR reads in MiXCR, keeping a single row per CDR3 protein. This table holds 600,000 to 800,000 distinct CDR3 sequences, roughly 30% found once. Stated time point: persistent/refractory GD, antithyroid drugs over 5 years with positive TRAb. With RNA extracted from PBMCs as input, the TCR library was made. The sample was peripheral blood mononuclear cells (PBMCs), taken when the disease was refractory, from a patient treated with antithyroid drugs. The origin of the receptors is a female donor with Graves disease.

This clonotype appeared many times. The chain carries TRBV2 and TRBJ1-2, with D unclear. V gave up 4 bases and J gave up 8 bases, with 14 bases separating them. CDR1 SNHLY and CDR2 FYNNEI come from the germline V gene. The CDR3 runs 13 residues. The DNA for the CDR3 is TGTGCCAGCAGTGGGTCAGCGATTTCCGGCTACACCTTC. Encoded protein: CASSGSAISGYTF. Variable domain in full (rest from reference TRBV2 and TRBJ1-2): EPEVTQTPSHQVTQMGQEVILRCVPISNHLYFYWYRQILGQKVEFLVSFYNNEISEKSEIFDDQFSVERPDGSNFTLKIRSTKLEDSAMYFCASSGSAISGYTFGSGTRLTVV.

The V gene is TRBV25-1, the J gene TRBJ1-6; D remains unclear. The CDR3 spans 15 residues. Germline assignment: CDR1 MGHDK and CDR2 SYGVNS. With 1 base removed from V and 10 bases from J, the gap between germline ends came to 14 bases. The CDR3 here is CASSEFGPGGSPLHF. In nucleotides, the CDR3 is TGTGCCAGCAGTGAATTTGGCCCGGGCGGGTCACCCCTCCACTTT.

The chain is built from TRBV9 and TRBJ1-5, with D possibly TRBD1 on 5 matching bases. This CDR3 comprises 14 residues. Germline values: CDR1 SGDLS, CDR2 YYNGEE. The ends were cut back, 0 bases at V and 4 bases at J, with 8 bases in the middle. CDR3 protein: CASSVEGMNQPQHF. The CDR3 nucleotides read TGTGCCAGCAGCGTAGAGGGGATGAATCAGCCCCAGCATTTT.

This clonotype has ten or more counts. CDR3 protein: CASMAIYEQYF. Written as DNA, the CDR3 is TGTGCCAGCATGGCAATATACGAGCAGTACTTC. The V and J genes are TRBV12-3 or TRBV12-4 and TRBJ2-7; D ambiguous. The CDR3 loop spans 11 amino acids. The V end lost 7 bases, the J end lost 4 bases, and 8 bases lay between the germline ends.

There are a few counts of this clonotype. The chain carries TRBV6-2 or TRBV6-3 and TRBJ2-7, with D tentatively TRBD1 or TRBD2 (5 bases each). The CDR3 runs 13 residues. CDR1 is MNHEY and CDR2 is SVGEGT in the germline V gene. V was trimmed by 4 bases and J by 2 bases, leaving 9 bases between them. The CDR3 sequence is CASSWGPAYEQYF. In DNA, the CDR3 is TGTGCCAGCAGTTGGGGACCTGCCTACGAGCAGTACTTC.

This clonotype has just a few counts. The V gene is TRBV2, the J gene TRBJ2-7; D remains ambiguous. The V end was cut by 6 bases, the J end by 3 bases, with 6 bases between. The CDR3 loop spans 11 amino acids. Per the germline V gene, CDR1 is SNHLY and CDR2 is FYNNEI. CDR3 sequence: CASRPLYEQYF. The CDR3 DNA reads TGTGCCAGCAGGCCGCTCTACGAGCAGTACTTC.

In its sample, this clonotype was seen once. The genes are TRBV11-2 and TRBJ2-2; D unclear. This CDR3 contains 15 residues. The V gene's germline CDR1 is SGHAT and CDR2 FQNNGV. V shed 1 base and J shed 0 bases, with 6 bases lying between them. CDR3 region: CASSLAAANTGELFF. The CDR3 DNA reads as TGTGCCAGCAGCTTAGCGGCAGCGAACACCGGGGAGCTGTTTTTT.

Of note for this clonotype: A much larger clone differs from this one at a single base, so this may be a read error. V usage is TRBV12-3 or TRBV12-4 and J usage is TRBJ2-7; 9 positions agree with TRBD1. There are 15 residues in the CDR3. The chain's CDR3 is CASRIGDREFYEQCF. CDR3 DNA: TGTGCCAGCAGAATAGGGGACAGGGAGTTCTACGAGCAGTGCTTC.

V and J are TRBV2 and TRBJ2-4, with a tentative D call TRBD1 (6 bases). There are 13 residues in the CDR3. The V end was cut by 8 bases, the J end by 0 bases, with 8 bases between. Germline loops: CDR1 SNHLY, CDR2 FYNNEI. As DNA, the CDR3 is TGTGCCAGCGCAGGGGTAGCCAAAAACATTCAGTACTTC. Its translation is CASAGVAKNIQYF. Full variable domain (remainder filled in from reference TRBV2 and TRBJ2-4): EPEVTQTPSHQVTQMGQEVILRCVPISNHLYFYWYRQILGQKVEFLVSFYNNEISEKSEIFDDQFSVERPDGSNFTLKIRSTKLEDSAMYFCASAGVAKNIQYFGAGTRLSVL.

A note on this clonotype: It may be a read error: a sequence one base away is much more abundant. The J gene is TRBJ1-5, the V gene TRBV12-3 or TRBV12-4, with D possibly being TRBD1 (5 bases). V lost 6 bases and J 6 bases, leaving 15 bases between the germline ends. This CDR3 is built from 14 residues. CDR3 coding DNA: TGTGCCAGCAGCTCGGGACGGGGGTTTCAGCCCCAGCATTTT. It specifies CASSSGRGFQPQHF.

This chain connects TRBV9 to TRBJ2-7; the match to TRBD2 covers 8 bases. Germline CDR1 reads SGDLS; CDR2 reads YYNGEE. The CDR3 runs to 13 residues. V lost 4 bases and J lost 4; bases outside the gene matches: 4. The CDR3 DNA reads TGTGCCAGCAGCCACGGGGGGGATTACGAGCAGTACTTC. It translates to CASSHGGDYEQYF.